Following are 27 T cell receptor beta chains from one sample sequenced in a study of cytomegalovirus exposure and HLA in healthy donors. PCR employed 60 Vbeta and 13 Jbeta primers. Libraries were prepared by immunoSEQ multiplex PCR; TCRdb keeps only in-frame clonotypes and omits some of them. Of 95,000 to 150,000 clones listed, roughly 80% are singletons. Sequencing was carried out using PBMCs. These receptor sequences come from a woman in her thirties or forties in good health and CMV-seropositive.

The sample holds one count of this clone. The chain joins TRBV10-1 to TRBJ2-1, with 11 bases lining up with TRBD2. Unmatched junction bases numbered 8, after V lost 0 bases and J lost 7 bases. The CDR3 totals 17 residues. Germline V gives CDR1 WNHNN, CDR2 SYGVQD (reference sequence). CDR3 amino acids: CASSESASGRNGNEQFF. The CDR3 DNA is TGCGCCAGCAGTGAGTCGGCTAGCGGGAGGAATGGGAATGAGCAGTTCTTC.

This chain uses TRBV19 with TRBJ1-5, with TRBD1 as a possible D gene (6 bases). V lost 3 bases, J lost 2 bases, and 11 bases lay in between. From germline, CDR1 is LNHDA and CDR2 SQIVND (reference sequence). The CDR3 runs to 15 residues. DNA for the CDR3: TGTGCCAGTAGTATGGGGGGGCTGGGCAATCAGCCCCAGCATTTT. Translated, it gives CASSMGGLGNQPQHF.

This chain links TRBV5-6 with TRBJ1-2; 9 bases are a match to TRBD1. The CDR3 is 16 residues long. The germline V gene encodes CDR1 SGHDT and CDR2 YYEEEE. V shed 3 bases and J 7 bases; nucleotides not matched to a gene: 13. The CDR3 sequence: CASSWGGPGQGIGYTF. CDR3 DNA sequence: TGTGCCAGCAGCTGGGGGGGACCGGGACAGGGAATTGGCTACACCTTC.

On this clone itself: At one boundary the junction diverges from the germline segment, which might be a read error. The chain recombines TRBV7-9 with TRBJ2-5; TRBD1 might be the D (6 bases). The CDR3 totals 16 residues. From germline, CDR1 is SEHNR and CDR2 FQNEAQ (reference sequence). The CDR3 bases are TGTTCCAGCAGCTTAGGATACAGGGACCTCCAAGAGACCCAGTACTTC. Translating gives CSSSLGYRDLQETQYF.

The CDR3 DNA follows: TGTGCTAGTGGCGCGGGCCAGAATGAGCAGTTCTTC. It is translated as CASGAGQNEQFF. The rearrangement uses TRBV12-5 and TRBJ2-1; D perhaps matches TRBD2 (5 bases). This CDR3 spans 12 amino acids. Trimming pared 6 bases from V and 7 bases from J, leaving 10 bases between. The germline V gene encodes CDR1 LGHNT and CDR2 FRNRAP.

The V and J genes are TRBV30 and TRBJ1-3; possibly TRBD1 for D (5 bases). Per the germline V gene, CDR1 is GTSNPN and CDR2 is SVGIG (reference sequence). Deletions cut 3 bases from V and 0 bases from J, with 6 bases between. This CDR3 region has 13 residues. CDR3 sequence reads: CAWSRDSGNTIYF. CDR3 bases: TGTGCCTGGAGCAGGGACTCTGGAAACACCATATATTTT.

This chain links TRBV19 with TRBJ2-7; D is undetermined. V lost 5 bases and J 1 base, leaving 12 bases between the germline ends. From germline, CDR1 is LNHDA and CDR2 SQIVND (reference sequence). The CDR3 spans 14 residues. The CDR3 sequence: CASSQAGRSYEQYF. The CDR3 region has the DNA TGTGCCAGTAGTCAGGCAGGTCGATCCTACGAGCAGTACTTC.

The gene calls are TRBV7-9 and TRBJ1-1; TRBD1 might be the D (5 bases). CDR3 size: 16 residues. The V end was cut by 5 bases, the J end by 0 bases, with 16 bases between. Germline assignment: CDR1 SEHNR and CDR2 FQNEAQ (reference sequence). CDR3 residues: CASSGPKQALNTEAFF. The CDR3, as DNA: TGTGCCAGCAGCGGACCAAAACAGGCCTTGAACACTGAAGCTTTCTTT.

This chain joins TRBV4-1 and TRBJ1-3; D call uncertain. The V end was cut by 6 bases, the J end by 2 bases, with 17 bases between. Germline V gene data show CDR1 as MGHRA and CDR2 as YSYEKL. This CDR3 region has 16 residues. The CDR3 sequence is CASSPRFPVAGNTIYF. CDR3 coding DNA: TGCGCCAGCAGTCCAAGATTCCCGGTAGCTGGAAACACCATATATTTT.

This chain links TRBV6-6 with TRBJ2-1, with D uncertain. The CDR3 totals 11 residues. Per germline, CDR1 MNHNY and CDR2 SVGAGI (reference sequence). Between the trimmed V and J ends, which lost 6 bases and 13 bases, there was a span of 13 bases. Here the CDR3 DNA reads TGTGCCAGCAGCTTAAGAGAATCACAGTTCTTC. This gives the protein CASSLRESQFF.

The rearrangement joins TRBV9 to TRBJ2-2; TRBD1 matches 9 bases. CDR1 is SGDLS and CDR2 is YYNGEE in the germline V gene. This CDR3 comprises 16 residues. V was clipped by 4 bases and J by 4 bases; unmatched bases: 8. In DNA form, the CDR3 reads TGTGCCAGCAGCTACCCGGGACAGGGAATCACCGGGGAGCTGTTTTTT. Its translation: CASSYPGQGITGELFF. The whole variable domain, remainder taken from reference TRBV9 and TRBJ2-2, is DSGVTQTPKHLITATGQRVTLRCSPRSGDLSVYWYQQSLDQGLQFLIQYYNGEERAKGNILERFSAQQFPDLHSELNLSSLELGDSALYFCASSYPGQGITGELFFGEGSRLTVL.

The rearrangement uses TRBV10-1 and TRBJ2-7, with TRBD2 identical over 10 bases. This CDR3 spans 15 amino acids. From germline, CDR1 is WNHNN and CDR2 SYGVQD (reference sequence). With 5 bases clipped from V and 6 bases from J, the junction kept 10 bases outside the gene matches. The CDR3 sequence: CASSNSGRIAGEQYF. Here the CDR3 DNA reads TGCGCCAGCAGTAATAGCGGGAGGATTGCTGGCGAGCAGTACTTC.

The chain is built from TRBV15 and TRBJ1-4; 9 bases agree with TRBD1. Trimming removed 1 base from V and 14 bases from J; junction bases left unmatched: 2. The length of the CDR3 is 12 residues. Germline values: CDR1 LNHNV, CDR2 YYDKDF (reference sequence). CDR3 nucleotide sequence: TGTGCCACCAGCAGAGGAGGGACAGGGCTGTTTTTT. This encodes CATSRGGTGLFF.

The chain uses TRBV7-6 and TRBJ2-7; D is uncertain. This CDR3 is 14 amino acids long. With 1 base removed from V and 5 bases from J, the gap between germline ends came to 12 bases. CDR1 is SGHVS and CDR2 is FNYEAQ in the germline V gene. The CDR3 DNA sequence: TGTGCCAGCAGCTTAGGGGCTCTCGGTAACGAGCAGTACTTC. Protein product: CASSLGALGNEQYF.

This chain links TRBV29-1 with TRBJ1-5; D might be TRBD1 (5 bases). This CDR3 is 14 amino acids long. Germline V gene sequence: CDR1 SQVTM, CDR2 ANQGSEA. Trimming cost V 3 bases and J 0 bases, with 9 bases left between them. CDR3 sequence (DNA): TGCAGCGTTGAGGTGGGGCATAGCAATCAGCCCCAGCATTTT. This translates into CSVEVGHSNQPQHF.

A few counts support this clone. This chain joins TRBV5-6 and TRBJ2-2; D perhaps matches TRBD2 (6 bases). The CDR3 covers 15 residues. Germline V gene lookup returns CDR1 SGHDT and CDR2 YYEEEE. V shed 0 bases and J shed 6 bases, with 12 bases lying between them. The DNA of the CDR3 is TGTGCCAGCAGCTTGGACGGGAGAGGCGCCGGGGAGCTGTTTTTT. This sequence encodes CASSLDGRGAGELFF.

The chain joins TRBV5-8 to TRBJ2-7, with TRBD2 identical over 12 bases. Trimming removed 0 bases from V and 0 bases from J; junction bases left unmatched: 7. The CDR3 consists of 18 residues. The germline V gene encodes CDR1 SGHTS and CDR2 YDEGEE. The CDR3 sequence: CASSLAPLAGGFSYEQYF. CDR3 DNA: TGTGCCAGCAGCTTGGCCCCACTAGCGGGAGGATTCTCCTACGAGCAGTACTTC. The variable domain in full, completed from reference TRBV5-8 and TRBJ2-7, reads EAGVTQSPTHLIKTRGQQATLRCSPISGHTSVYWYQQALGLGLQFLLWYDEGEERNRGNFPPRFSGRQFPNYSSELNVNALELEDSALYLCASSLAPLAGGFSYEQYFGPGTRLTVT.

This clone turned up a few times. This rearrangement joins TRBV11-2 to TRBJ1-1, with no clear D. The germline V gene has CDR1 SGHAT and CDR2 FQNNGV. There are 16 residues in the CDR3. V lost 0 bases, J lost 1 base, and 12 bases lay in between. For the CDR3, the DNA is TGTGCCAGCAGCTTAGAATGGAGGCAGAGGAACACTGAAGCTTTCTTT. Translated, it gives CASSLEWRQRNTEAFF. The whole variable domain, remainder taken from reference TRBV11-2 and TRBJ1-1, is EAGVAQSPRYKIIEKRQSVAFWCNPISGHATLYWYQQILGQGPKLLIQFQNNGVVDDSQLPKDRFSAERLKGVDSTLKIQPAKLEDSAVYLCASSLEWRQRNTEAFFGQGTRLTVV.

In DNA, the CDR3 is TGTGCCAGCAGTTTATTCGCAGGGCCCCTCGAGCAGTACTTC. As protein: CASSLFAGPLEQYF. The chain combines TRBV27 with TRBJ2-7; D perhaps matches TRBD1 (5 bases). Germline loops: CDR1 MNHEY, CDR2 SMNVEV (reference sequence). This CDR3 comprises 14 residues. V was trimmed by 1 base and J by 6 bases, leaving 13 bases between them.

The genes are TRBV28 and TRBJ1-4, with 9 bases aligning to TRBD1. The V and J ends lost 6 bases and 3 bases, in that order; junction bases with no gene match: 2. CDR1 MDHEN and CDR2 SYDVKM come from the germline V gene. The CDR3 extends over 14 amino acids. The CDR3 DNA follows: TGTGCCAGCAGGCGGGACAGGGCTAATGAAAAACTGTTTTTT. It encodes CASRRDRANEKLFF.

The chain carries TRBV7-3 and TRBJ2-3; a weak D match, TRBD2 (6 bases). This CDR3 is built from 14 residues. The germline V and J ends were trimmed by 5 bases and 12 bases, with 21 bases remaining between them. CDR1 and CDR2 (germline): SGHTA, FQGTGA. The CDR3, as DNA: TGTGCCAGCAGCCGAGCACGGGAGTCCTGGACACAGTATTTT. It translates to CASSRARESWTQYF.

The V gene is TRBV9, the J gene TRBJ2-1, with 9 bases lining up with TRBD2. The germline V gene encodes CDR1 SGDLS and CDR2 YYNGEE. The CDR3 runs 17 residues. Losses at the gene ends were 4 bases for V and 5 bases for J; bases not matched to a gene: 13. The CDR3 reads CASSPRVVAGGHNEQFF. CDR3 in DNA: TGTGCCAGCAGCCCCCGGGTCGTGGCGGGAGGGCACAATGAGCAGTTCTTC.

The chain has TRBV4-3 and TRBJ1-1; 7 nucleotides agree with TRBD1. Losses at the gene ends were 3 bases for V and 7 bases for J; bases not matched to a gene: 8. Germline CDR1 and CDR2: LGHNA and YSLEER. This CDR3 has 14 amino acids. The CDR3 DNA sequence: TGCGCCAGCAGCCAGTTACAGGGGCGGGGTGAAGCTTTCTTT. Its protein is CASSQLQGRGEAFF.

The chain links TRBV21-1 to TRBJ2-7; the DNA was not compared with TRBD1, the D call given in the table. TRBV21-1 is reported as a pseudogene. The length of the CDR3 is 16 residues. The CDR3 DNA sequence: TGTGCCAGCAGCAACCAGACAGGGGGGTTCTCCTACGAGCAGTACTTC. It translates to CASSNQTGGFSYEQYF.

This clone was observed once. The DNA for the CDR3 is TGTGCCAGCAGCCCAGGGTTCCGGGGGGAAGAGACCCAGTACTTC. Protein: CASSPGFRGEETQYF. The chain joins TRBV5-4 to TRBJ2-5; TRBD2 matches 7 bases. The junction had 9 bases not matched to a gene; V was cut back by 4 bases and J by 3 bases. Germline values: CDR1 SGHNT, CDR2 YYREEE (reference sequence). The CDR3 runs 15 residues.

For the CDR3, the DNA is TGTGCCTGGAGTGTTAACTTCAATGAGCAGTTCTTC. Translation gives CAWSVNFNEQFF. The J gene is TRBJ2-1, the V gene TRBV30; D uncertain. The length of the CDR3 is 12 residues. The germline V and J ends were trimmed by 0 bases and 6 bases, with 6 bases remaining between them. The germline V gene encodes CDR1 GTSNPN and CDR2 SVGIG (reference sequence).

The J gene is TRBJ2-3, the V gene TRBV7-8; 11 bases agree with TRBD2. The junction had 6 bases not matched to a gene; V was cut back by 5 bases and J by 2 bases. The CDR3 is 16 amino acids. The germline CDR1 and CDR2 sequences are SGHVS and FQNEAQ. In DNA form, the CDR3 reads TGTGCCAGCAGCCCCGGGACTAGCGGTTACACAGATACGCAGTATTTT. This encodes CASSPGTSGYTDTQYF.